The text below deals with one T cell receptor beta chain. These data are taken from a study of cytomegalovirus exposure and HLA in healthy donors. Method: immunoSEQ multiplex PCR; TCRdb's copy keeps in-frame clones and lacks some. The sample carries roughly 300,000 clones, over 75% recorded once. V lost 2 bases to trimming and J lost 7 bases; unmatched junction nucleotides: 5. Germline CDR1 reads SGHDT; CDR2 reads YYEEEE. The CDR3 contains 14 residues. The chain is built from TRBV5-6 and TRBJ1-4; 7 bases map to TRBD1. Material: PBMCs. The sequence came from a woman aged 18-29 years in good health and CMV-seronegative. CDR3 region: CASSFRTGGEKLFF. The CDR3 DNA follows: TGTGCCAGCAGCTTCCGGACAGGAGGTGAAAAACTGTTTTTT.